This TCR beta chain was sequenced during a study of a mutant IDH1 vaccine in newly diagnosed glioma. As for the study in general: Of the patients given treatment, around 60% were male and 37.5% were female, and a mean age of roughly 40 years was recorded. Patients arrived already treated with radiotherapy, temozolomide, or both, most having had both.

With regard to this clone: Antigen unknown.

Study-level results: There seemed to be no relation between pseudoprogression and changes in top peripheral T cell clonotypes. Among all patients, vaccine-induced immune responses occurred in around 94%.

Specified time point: baseline, week 1 (first vaccination visit). Regarding treatment: pre-vaccination baseline after standard-of-care therapy. Clones were sequenced by immunoSEQ multiplex PCR, and TCRdb holds only the in-frame ones, with some missing. The table shows 23,000 or so clones, with roughly 93% occurring only once. Sample: PBMCs, taken from a glioma patient treated with radiotherapy, temozolomide or both. The clonotype was recovered from a man in his forties with glioma.

In DNA, the CDR3 is TGTGCCAGCGCCTCTGGCGGGGGAGAGACCCAGTACTTC. It encodes CASASGGGETQYF. V gene TRBV5-5 combines with J gene TRBJ2-5, with 7 bases aligning to TRBD2. Germline V gene lookup returns CDR1 SGHKS and CDR2 YYEKEE (reference sequence). The CDR3 sequence is 13 residues long. V shed 7 bases and J 4 bases; nucleotides not matched to a gene: 7.